This record concerns one T cell receptor (beta chain) sequence. The data derive from a study of blood T cell repertoires in COVID-19. Study information: T cells, B-cell-depleted T cells, or PBMCs supplied cDNA or gDNA.

CDR3 size: 18 residues. The germline gives CDR1 MNHEY, CDR2 SVGEGT. Between the trimmed V and J ends, which lost 5 bases and 4 bases, there was a span of 26 bases. Method: immunoSEQ multiplex PCR; TCRdb's copy keeps in-frame clones and lacks some. The sample contains 95,000 to 150,000 clones, around four fifths of which appear only once. Sequenced sample: peripheral blood. This sequence originates from a man aged 80 or over with COVID-19, enrolled during active disease. This chain connects TRBV6-2 or TRBV6-3 to TRBJ2-5; a possible D gene is TRBD1 (6 bases). This chain's CDR3 is CASSPRGITGTYGETQYF. The CDR3 DNA reads as TGTGCCAGCAGTCCAAGGGGGATAACAGGGACCTACGGAGAGACCCAGTACTTC.